A selection of T cell receptor beta chains follows, all from one sample in a study of cytomegalovirus exposure and HLA in healthy donors. Generated by immunoSEQ multiplex PCR, the TCRdb table keeps only in-frame clones and is missing some. The sample includes 150,000 to 200,000 clones, more than 75% of them seen just once. Sequencing used PBMCs. Every receptor here comes from a woman between 18 and 29 years old in good health and CMV-seronegative. The CDR3 runs from the conserved cysteine through the conserved F or W. The D gene is left open where the match is weak. The size of a clone is reported for some rows only, either as once, few or many, or as a class for expanded clones.

j_call: TRBJ1-5; clone_size: once; v_call: TRBV29-1; d_call: TRBD1; cdr3_aa: CSRDRYSNQPQHF; cdr3_nt: TGCAGCAGGGACAGGTATAGCAATCAGCCCCAGCATTTT
j_call: TRBJ2-3; clone_size: NA; v_call: TRBV19; d_call: NA; cdr3_aa: CASKIQGQSTDTQYF; cdr3_nt: TGTGCCAGTAAAATTCAGGGTCAAAGCACAGATACGCAGTATTTT
j_call: TRBJ2-3; clone_size: NA; v_call: TRBV9; d_call: NA; cdr3_aa: CASSPQRGTDTQYF; cdr3_nt: TGTGCCAGCAGCCCCCAGCGGGGCACAGATACGCAGTATTTT
j_call: TRBJ2-5; clone_size: once; v_call: TRBV7-8; d_call: TRBD2; cdr3_aa: CASSERLAGVGRQETQYF; cdr3_nt: TGTGCCAGCAGCGAACGACTAGCGGGAGTGGGGCGTCAAGAGACCCAGTACTTC
j_call: TRBJ2-3; clone_size: NA; v_call: TRBV30; d_call: NA; cdr3_aa: CAWSVLGRSTDTQYF; cdr3_nt: TGTGCCTGGAGTGTACTAGGGCGGTCCACAGATACGCAGTATTTT
j_call: TRBJ1-5; clone_size: NA; v_call: TRBV30; d_call: TRBD1; cdr3_aa: CAWSSGQPYSNQPQHF; cdr3_nt: TGTGCCTGGAGTTCGGGACAGCCTTATAGCAATCAGCCCCAGCATTTT
j_call: TRBJ1-1; clone_size: once; v_call: TRBV5-1; d_call: NA; cdr3_aa: CASSLGDTEAFF; cdr3_nt: TGCGCCAGCAGTTTAGGGGACACTGAAGCTTTCTTT
j_call: TRBJ1-3; clone_size: NA; v_call: TRBV30; d_call: TRBD1; cdr3_aa: CAWSENRGPGNTIYF; cdr3_nt: TGTGCCTGGAGTGAAAACAGGGGGCCTGGAAACACCATATATTTT
j_call: TRBJ2-3; clone_size: NA; v_call: TRBV9; d_call: NA; cdr3_aa: CASSVGDRYTDTQYF; cdr3_nt: TGTGCCAGCAGCGTTGGAGACAGGTACACAGATACGCAGTATTTT
j_call: TRBJ2-5; clone_size: NA; v_call: TRBV5-1; d_call: TRBD2; cdr3_aa: CASSIGTSGQETQYF; cdr3_nt: TGCGCCAGCAGCATTGGGACTAGCGGGCAAGAGACCCAGTACTTC
j_call: TRBJ2-5; clone_size: NA; v_call: TRBV7-2; d_call: NA; cdr3_aa: CASSLAFRNQETQYF; cdr3_nt: TGTGCCAGCAGCTTAGCGTTCAGGAACCAAGAGACCCAGTACTTC
j_call: TRBJ1-1; clone_size: NA; v_call: TRBV6-5; d_call: TRBD1; cdr3_aa: CASSRTGYMNTEAFF; cdr3_nt: TGTGCCAGCAGTCGGACAGGCTACATGAACACTGAAGCTTTCTTT
j_call: TRBJ2-7; clone_size: NA; v_call: TRBV2; d_call: TRBD1; cdr3_aa: CASGSGGDYEQYF; cdr3_nt: TGTGCCAGCGGCTCAGGGGGCGACTACGAGCAGTACTTC
j_call: TRBJ2-3; clone_size: NA; v_call: TRBV5-1; d_call: TRBD2; cdr3_aa: CASSLEPSGDTDTQYF; cdr3_nt: TGCGCCAGCAGCTTGGAACCTAGCGGGGACACAGATACGCAGTATTTT
j_call: TRBJ1-2; clone_size: NA; v_call: TRBV27; d_call: TRBD1; cdr3_aa: CASSLGQGPLRGYTF; cdr3_nt: TGTGCCAGCAGTTTAGGACAGGGGCCCTTAAGAGGCTACACCTTC
j_call: TRBJ1-5; clone_size: few; v_call: TRBV19; d_call: TRBD1; cdr3_aa: CASQGVWQPQHF; cdr3_nt: TGTGCCAGTCAGGGGGTATGGCAGCCCCAGCATTTT
j_call: TRBJ1-5; clone_size: few; v_call: TRBV28; d_call: NA; cdr3_aa: CASKENRQPQHF; cdr3_nt: TGTGCCAGCAAGGAGAATCGGCAGCCCCAGCATTTT
j_call: TRBJ2-2; clone_size: NA; v_call: TRBV5-5; d_call: NA; cdr3_aa: CASSLLALNTGELFF; cdr3_nt: TGTGCCAGCAGCTTGTTAGCTTTGAACACCGGGGAGCTGTTTTTT
j_call: TRBJ2-1; clone_size: NA; v_call: TRBV7-6; d_call: NA; cdr3_aa: CASSLSSSYNEQFF; cdr3_nt: TGTGCCAGCAGCTTATCGAGCTCCTACAATGAGCAGTTCTTC
j_call: TRBJ1-3; clone_size: NA; v_call: TRBV28; d_call: NA; cdr3_aa: CASSSGAGYSGNTIYF; cdr3_nt: TGTGCCAGCAGTTCTGGAGCAGGGTACTCTGGAAACACCATATATTTT
j_call: TRBJ2-7; clone_size: NA; v_call: TRBV19; d_call: NA; cdr3_aa: CASSIPYGRANEQYF; cdr3_nt: TGTGCCAGTAGTATCCCTTACGGCAGGGCCAACGAGCAGTACTTC
j_call: TRBJ2-5; clone_size: NA; v_call: TRBV18; d_call: TRBD1; cdr3_aa: CASSKQGAAETQYF; cdr3_nt: TGTGCCAGCTCTAAACAGGGGGCAGCGGAGACCCAGTACTTC
j_call: TRBJ2-1; clone_size: NA; v_call: TRBV6-5; d_call: NA; cdr3_aa: CASSGMVDNEQFF; cdr3_nt: TGTGCCAGCAGCGGGATGGTGGACAATGAGCAGTTCTTC
j_call: TRBJ2-3; clone_size: NA; v_call: TRBV29-1; d_call: TRBD1; cdr3_aa: CSPEIRQGEGTYTQYF; cdr3_nt: TGCAGCCCTGAGATTAGACAGGGGGAGGGAACATATACGCAGTATTTT
j_call: TRBJ2-1; clone_size: NA; v_call: TRBV5-1; d_call: TRBD1; cdr3_aa: CASTPDRGLYNEQFF; cdr3_nt: TGCGCCAGCACCCCGGACAGGGGGCTCTACAATGAGCAGTTCTTC
j_call: TRBJ2-7; clone_size: NA; v_call: TRBV7-8; d_call: NA; cdr3_aa: CASSLAGAVQASSYEQYF; cdr3_nt: TGTGCCAGCAGCTTAGCAGGGGCAGTGCAGGCCAGCTCCTACGAGCAGTACTTC
j_call: TRBJ2-7; clone_size: NA; v_call: TRBV19; d_call: TRBD2; cdr3_aa: CASSVPIGAAGGDEQYF; cdr3_nt: TGTGCCAGTAGTGTCCCTATTGGGGCAGCCGGGGGGGACGAGCAGTACTTC
j_call: TRBJ2-1; clone_size: NA; v_call: TRBV29-1; d_call: TRBD2; cdr3_aa: CSSGLAGGRDEQFF; cdr3_nt: TGCAGCTCCGGGCTAGCGGGGGGCAGGGATGAGCAGTTCTTC
j_call: TRBJ1-3; clone_size: NA; v_call: TRBV18; d_call: TRBD1; cdr3_aa: CASSLGQAGNTIYF; cdr3_nt: TGTGCCAGCTCGTTAGGACAGGCTGGAAACACCATATATTTT
j_call: TRBJ1-2; clone_size: NA; v_call: TRBV1; d_call: NA; cdr3_aa: CTSSQDRGGYGYTF; cdr3_nt: TGCACCAGCAGCCAAGATCGGGGGGGCTATGGCTACACCTTC
j_call: TRBJ1-4; clone_size: NA; v_call: TRBV9; d_call: NA; cdr3_aa: CASSPSLQAVGEKLFF; cdr3_nt: TGTGCCAGCAGCCCCAGCCTACAGGCAGTGGGTGAAAAACTGTTTTTT
j_call: TRBJ2-5; clone_size: NA; v_call: TRBV9; d_call: NA; cdr3_aa: CASSVSASTPGETQYF; cdr3_nt: TGTGCCAGCAGCGTTTCGGCCTCCACCCCGGGAGAGACCCAGTACTTC
j_call: TRBJ2-5; clone_size: NA; v_call: TRBV6-6; d_call: NA; cdr3_aa: CASSYSNPGLRETQYF; cdr3_nt: TGTGCCAGCAGTTACTCGAATCCAGGGTTGCGAGAGACCCAGTACTTC
j_call: TRBJ2-7; clone_size: NA; v_call: TRBV6-1; d_call: NA; cdr3_aa: CASSLLAYEQYF; cdr3_nt: TGTGCCAGCAGTCTACTAGCCTACGAGCAGTACTTC
j_call: TRBJ2-4; clone_size: NA; v_call: TRBV2; d_call: TRBD2; cdr3_aa: CASRRSGGELNIQYF; cdr3_nt: TGTGCCAGCAGAAGAAGCGGGGGGGAATTAAACATTCAGTACTTC
j_call: TRBJ2-7; clone_size: NA; v_call: TRBV29-1; d_call: NA; cdr3_aa: CSVEGYRVGRGYEQYF; cdr3_nt: TGCAGCGTTGAAGGCTACAGGGTGGGGAGGGGTTACGAGCAGTACTTC
j_call: TRBJ1-2; clone_size: NA; v_call: TRBV30; d_call: NA; cdr3_aa: CAWTSRRGGYYGYTF; cdr3_nt: TGTGCCTGGACCTCCAGGAGGGGGGGATACTATGGCTACACCTTC
j_call: TRBJ1-1; clone_size: NA; v_call: TRBV6-1; d_call: NA; cdr3_aa: CASSVAGITEAFF; cdr3_nt: TGTGCCAGCAGTGTGGCAGGGATAACTGAAGCTTTCTTT
j_call: TRBJ2-3; clone_size: NA; v_call: TRBV4-2; d_call: TRBD2; cdr3_aa: CASSQGGGSGDTQYF; cdr3_nt: TGTGCCAGCAGCCAAGGAGGCGGGAGTGGGGATACGCAGTATTTT
j_call: TRBJ2-1; clone_size: once; v_call: TRBV5-5; d_call: NA; cdr3_aa: CASSLVGSSSYNEQFF; cdr3_nt: TGTGCCAGCAGCTTGGTCGGGTCTAGCTCCTACAATGAGCAGTTCTTC
j_call: TRBJ1-1; clone_size: NA; v_call: TRBV11-2; d_call: NA; cdr3_aa: CATTRDTEAFF; cdr3_nt: TGTGCCACGACCAGGGACACTGAAGCTTTCTTT
j_call: TRBJ2-3; clone_size: NA; v_call: TRBV6-5; d_call: TRBD1; cdr3_aa: CATRTGNTDTQYF; cdr3_nt: TGTGCCACCCGGACAGGGAACACAGATACGCAGTATTTT
j_call: TRBJ1-2; clone_size: NA; v_call: TRBV10-2; d_call: NA; cdr3_aa: CASSPGLNYGYTF; cdr3_nt: TGCGCCAGCAGTCCCGGACTTAACTATGGCTACACCTTC
j_call: TRBJ2-1; clone_size: NA; v_call: TRBV29-1; d_call: TRBD2; cdr3_aa: CSVGGGLANNEQFF; cdr3_nt: TGCAGCGTTGGGGGAGGACTAGCGAACAATGAGCAGTTCTTC
j_call: TRBJ2-5; clone_size: NA; v_call: TRBV9; d_call: NA; cdr3_aa: CASSVDRETQYF; cdr3_nt: TGTGCCAGCAGCGTAGATCGGGAGACCCAGTACTTC
j_call: TRBJ2-7; clone_size: NA; v_call: TRBV5-1; d_call: TRBD1; cdr3_aa: CASSFKGQTGEQYF; cdr3_nt: TGCGCCAGCAGCTTTAAGGGACAGACAGGGGAGCAGTACTTC
j_call: TRBJ2-3; clone_size: NA; v_call: TRBV6-6; d_call: NA; cdr3_aa: CASSYLGETDTQYF; cdr3_nt: TGTGCCAGCAGTTATCTCGGGGAGACAGATACGCAGTATTTT
j_call: TRBJ2-5; clone_size: NA; v_call: TRBV7-9; d_call: TRBD2; cdr3_aa: CASSLRGTSGFGKVGTQYF; cdr3_nt: TGTGCCAGCAGCTTGAGAGGGACTAGCGGGTTCGGGAAGGTAGGGACCCAGTACTTC